This entry is about one T cell receptor beta chain. This entry belongs to a study of T cell changes during pregnancy in multiple sclerosis. Clones were sequenced by immunoSEQ multiplex PCR, and TCRdb holds only the in-frame ones, with some missing. The data show about 68,000 clones, around 90% seen once. This CDR3 contains 13 residues. V lost 3 bases and J 10 bases, leaving 18 bases between the germline ends. Germline lookup yields CDR1 GTSNPN and CDR2 SVGIG (reference sequence). J is TRBJ1-2 and V is TRBV30; tentative D call: TRBD1 (6 bases). The sequence was collected from a female donor with multiple sclerosis, enrolled in a pregnancy study. Sequenced material: peripheral blood, taken in the first trimester of pregnancy. DNA for the CDR3: TGTGCCTGGAGCGCGACCCCGACAGGAGTCTACACCTTC. Translation gives CAWSATPTGVYTF.